The sequence of this TCR beta chain was determined in a study of neurological immune-mediated disorders (dated by TCRdb to about 2019). For the study in its entirety: Of the approximately 34 multiple sclerosis patients, about 30 had relapsing-remitting MS and 3 had secondary progressive MS. The roughly 100 TCR-beta libraries covered PBMC samples along with longitudinal samples, technical triplicates, and paired sorted CD4+ and CD8+ T-cell subsets. The cohort comprised 68 subjects: 15 or so HAM/TSP patients, 34 multiple sclerosis patients and approximately 20 healthy controls. Peripheral blood TCR-beta repertoires from HTLV-I-associated myelopathy (HAM/TSP) patients, multiple sclerosis patients and healthy controls were compared by UMI-based sequencing.

TCR libraries for sorted subsets were made from under 1.1 million sorted CD4+ or CD8+ T cells. The multiple sclerosis patients were enrolled in a US clinical protocol that evaluated disease progression with magnetic resonance imaging. Peripheral blood was subjected to Ficoll-Hypaque density gradient centrifugation to isolate PBMCs, which were then cryopreserved in liquid nitrogen. Paired sorted CD4+ and CD8+ subsets came from healthy controls, HAM/TSP patients and MS patients. cDNA synthesis used template-switch 5'RACE with a primer carrying a 10-nucleotide random unique molecular identifier tagging each TCR transcript. Over 170 million TCR-beta sequences, covering 15-18 subjects, were produced in each sequencing run. The RNeasy kit was used for extraction of total RNA. Using the KAPA Real-time Library Amplification kit, TCR-beta VDJ regions were amplified with primers for the TCR constant region and the 5'RACE anchor. A first PCR added sample indexes and Illumina adaptors, after which a second PCR increased the library yield. After Ampure bead purification, the roughly 650 bp TCR product was size-selected on a 2% E-gel SizeSelection system. Library quality was checked on a Bioanalyzer, concentration was measured with Qubit, and libraries were quantified with the Kapa Library Quantification kit before pooling. An Illumina HiSeq 2500 sequenced the libraries paired-end 2 x 150 bp. To increase sequence diversity, about 23-30% phiX was spiked into each library pool. The authors' analysis ran thus. Quality-filtered reads were processed with the UMI-based MiGEC pipeline, which removed over 75% of raw TCR sequences during error correction. VDJ genes were aligned to IMGT germline references, and each clonotype was defined by a unique CDR3 amino acid sequence together with V-J genes. Clonal expansion, Shannon diversity, and CDR3 relatedness (CalcPairwiseDistances, ClusterSamples) were evaluated with VDJtools, and phylogenetic trees were built with CLCbio workbench. A clone was classed as expanded if it had 8 or more unique UMIs, a cutoff based on coefficient-of-variation modelling across technical triplicates. TCRdb reprocessing: public reads trimmed at Q25 with fastp, clones called with MiXCR, in-frame beta chains kept. Each entry is one CDR3 protein sequence, shown with its most common DNA and genes. The V and J calls shown here were made by TCRdb, not taken from the authors' results. The sample records approximately 20,000 distinct CDR3 sequences, roughly a sixth of which are singletons. The ten largest account for 7.5% of the sample.

At least ten counts were recorded for this clonotype. No antigen is known for it. Nothing much larger sits one base from this clone, and base qualities are not available. Paper-wide results and their limitations: No identical CDR3 amino acid sequences were found to be shared among expanded clones across subjects, suggesting that TCR-beta repertoires were private in all groups. In a phylogenetic analysis, the repertoires of 18 out of 34 MS patients fell into a single cluster of related CDR3 sequences, pointing to a possible signature at the repertoire level. No clinical or MRI features were associated with the MS cluster, and the authors said that larger cohorts are needed. TCR clonal expansion was highest in HAM/TSP patients and lowest in MS patients, with MS patients falling below even healthy controls.

A distance of 21 bases separates the germline ends of V and J, which lose 4 bases and 3 bases respectively. Measured from the cysteine to the phenylalanine, the CDR3 is 17 residues long. Only the CDR3 region is kept as DNA, spanning 51 bases read in frame from base 1. CDR1 and CDR2 are read off the germline V gene as SGHDN and FVKESK. This clonotype was obtained from a woman aged 18-29 years with multiple sclerosis. The rearranged segments are TRBV14 and TRBJ1-2, with TRBD1 tentatively as D gene (6 bases match). The sample consisted of CD8+ T cells from blood. The DNA sequence is as follows: TGTGCCAGCAGCCTGACCGCTCGGACAGAGCCCGACTATGGCTACACCTTC. It is translated as CASSLTARTEPDYGYTF.